This entry concerns a single T cell receptor (beta chain). Trimming at V came to 8 bases and at J to 7 bases, leaving 8 bases not matched to a gene. The CDR3 length is 14 residues. Germline lookup yields CDR1 SNHLY and CDR2 FYNNEI. TCRdb keeps only in-frame clones here, not all; method: immunoSEQ multiplex PCR. The data hold about 200,000 clones, with 85% observed a single time. This record belongs to a study of blood T cell repertoires in COVID-19. Source material: PBMCs or T cells enriched from blood (not recorded which). The clonotype was recovered from a man aged 35 to 55 who had recovered from COVID-19. The chain carries TRBV2 and TRBJ1-4; 9 bases are a match to TRBD1. The chain's CDR3 is CASRWTGAVEKLFF. The CDR3, as DNA: TGTGCCAGCCGCTGGACAGGGGCGGTTGAAAAACTGTTTTTT.